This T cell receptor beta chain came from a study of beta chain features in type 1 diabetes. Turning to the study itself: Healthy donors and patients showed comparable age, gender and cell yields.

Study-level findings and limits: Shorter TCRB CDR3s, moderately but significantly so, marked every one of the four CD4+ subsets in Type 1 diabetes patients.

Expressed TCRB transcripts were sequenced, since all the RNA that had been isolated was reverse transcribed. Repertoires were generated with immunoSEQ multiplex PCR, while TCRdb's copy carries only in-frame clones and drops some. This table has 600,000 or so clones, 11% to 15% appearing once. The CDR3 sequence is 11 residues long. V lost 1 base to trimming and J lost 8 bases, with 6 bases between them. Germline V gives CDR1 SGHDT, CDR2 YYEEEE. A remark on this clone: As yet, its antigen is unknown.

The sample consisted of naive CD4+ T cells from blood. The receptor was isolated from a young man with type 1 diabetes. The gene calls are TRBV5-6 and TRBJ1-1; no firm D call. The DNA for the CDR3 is TGTGCCAGCAGCTTGTATCAAGAAGCTTTCTTT. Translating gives CASSLYQEAFF. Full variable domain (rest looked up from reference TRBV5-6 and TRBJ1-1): DAGVTQSPTHLIKTRGQQVTLRCSPKSGHDTVSWYQQALGQGPQFIFQYYEEEERQRGNFPDRFSGHQFPNYSSELNVNALLLGDSALYLCASSLYQEAFFGQGTRLTVV.